This T cell receptor (beta chain) came from a study of identical twins. Via MiXCR, TCRdb re-called the 5' RACE reads, giving one row per CDR3 protein. The sample records some 900,000 distinct CDR3 sequences, roughly an eighth being singletons. The CDR3 has 13 amino acids. From germline, CDR1 is MGHRA and CDR2 YSYEKL. V was clipped by 8 bases and J by 2 bases, with 11 bases between them. The same data also went into a second study, on yellow fever vaccine responses in identical twins.

The receptor was derived from a woman aged 18-30 years in good health. This chain joins TRBV4-1 and TRBJ2-3; possibly TRBD2 for D (7 bases). The sample consisted of PBMCs. The CDR3 is CASGAGATDTQYF. The CDR3 coding sequence is TGCGCCAGCGGGGCGGGGGCCACAGATACGCAGTATTTT.